The 32 T cell receptor beta chains below were found in one sample sequenced in a study of monozygotic twins with inflammatory bowel disease. No DNA is given; TCRdb re-called the 5' RACE reads and lists each CDR3 protein once. With approximately 160,000 distinct CDR3 sequences in the sample, the ten largest clones hold just under 7.5%. Sequenced input: blood. The receptors here all came from a human donor with ulcerative colitis or Crohn's disease, or a healthy co-twin of an affected twin (not recorded which).

This chain links TRBV28 with TRBJ2-3; no DNA is available, so the TRBD1 call from TCRdb remains unchecked. The CDR3 runs 15 residues. Germline values: CDR1 MDHEN, CDR2 SYDVKM. This chain's CDR3 is CATTLQGGGTDTQYF. The full variable domain, rest sourced from reference TRBV28 and TRBJ2-3, is DVKVTQSSRYLVKRTGEKVFLECVQDMDHENMFWYRQDPGLGLRLIYFSYDVKMKEKGDIPEGYSVSREKKERFSLILESASTNQTSMYLCATTLQGGGTDTQYFGPGTRLTVL.

The chain links TRBV19 to TRBJ2-2. The CDR3 is 17 residues long. Germline loops: CDR1 LNHDA, CDR2 SQIVND (reference sequence). The CDR3: CASTHVRGNANTGELFF.

The CDR3 sequence is CASSLVGNTGELFF. This chain links TRBV5-1 with TRBJ2-2. CDR3 length: 14 residues. Germline assignment: CDR1 SGHRS and CDR2 YFSETQ.

This chain uses TRBV30 with TRBJ2-7; TCRdb's D call of TRBD2 is untestable without DNA. This CDR3 comprises 14 residues. Germline V gene data show CDR1 as GTSNPN and CDR2 as SVGIG (reference sequence). CDR3 sequence: CAWSVGGSVNEQYF.

The V gene is TRBV3-1, the J gene TRBJ2-1. The CDR3 extends over 17 amino acids. Germline assignment: CDR1 LGHDT and CDR2 YNNKEL (reference sequence). This CDR3 is CASSHIPSTLPYNEQFF.

This sequence joins TRBV11-2 and TRBJ2-7; TCRdb outputs TRBD1, but without DNA this stays unchecked. The CDR3 covers 12 residues. In germline, CDR1 is SGHAT, CDR2 FQNNGV. The CDR3 loop is CASSTGTVEQYF.

The chain uses TRBV5-5 and TRBJ2-5. The CDR3 covers 13 residues. Germline-derived CDR1 and CDR2 are SGHKS and YYEKEE (reference sequence). The CDR3 loop is CASRRAVQETQYF.

V and J are TRBV7-2 and TRBJ2-1; checking the TCRdb D call of TRBD2 is not possible without DNA. This CDR3 region has 13 residues. Germline CDR1 reads SGHTA; CDR2 reads FQGNSA. CDR3 amino acids: CASSPRREAEQFF.

The rearrangement uses TRBV10-3 and TRBJ1-2. The CDR3 runs to 13 residues. CDR1 is ENHRY and CDR2 is SYGVKD in the germline V gene. The CDR3 here is CAISVEVSYGYTF.

The rearrangement links TRBV5-5 to TRBJ2-3; the TCRdb D gene call, TRBD2, has no DNA to confirm it. Germline values: CDR1 SGHKS, CDR2 YYEKEE (reference sequence). This CDR3 spans 13 amino acids. CDR3 residues: CASSLGGEDTQYF.

The rearrangement uses TRBV5-8 and TRBJ1-2; with no DNA, the TCRdb D assignment of TRBD1 cannot be verified. Germline assignment: CDR1 SGHTS and CDR2 YDEGEE. The CDR3 has 15 residues. The CDR3 loop is CASSLLIQGASGYTF. The full variable domain, with the rest looked up from reference TRBV5-8 and TRBJ1-2, is EAGVTQSPTHLIKTRGQQATLRCSPISGHTSVYWYQQALGLGLQFLLWYDEGEERNRGNFPPRFSGRQFPNYSSELNVNALELEDSALYLCASSLLIQGASGYTFGSGTRLTVV.

This chain uses TRBV3-1 with TRBJ2-7; without DNA, the TCRdb call of TRBD2 cannot be checked. This CDR3 is built from 15 residues. Germline CDR1 LGHDT, CDR2 YNNKEL (reference sequence). This chain's CDR3 is CASSQDLGSGSWQYF.

The gene calls are TRBV7-2 and TRBJ2-5; TCRdb's D gene call, TRBD2, goes unchecked for lack of DNA. The CDR3 totals 13 residues. CDR1 is SGHTA, CDR2 FQGNSA, per germline. The CDR3 is CASSPGTQETQYF.

CDR3 amino acids: CASSRLGWNTEAFF. The genes are TRBV3-1 and TRBJ1-1. The CDR3 has 14 residues. Per the germline V gene, CDR1 is LGHDT and CDR2 is YNNKEL (reference sequence).

V and J are TRBV4-3 and TRBJ1-5. The CDR3 totals 15 residues. Germline loops: CDR1 LGHNA, CDR2 YSLEER. The CDR3 sequence is CASSQDRISTQPQHF.

The chain carries TRBV5-1 and TRBJ2-5; TCRdb lists TRBD1, though no DNA is available to test this call. This CDR3 has 15 amino acids. Germline V gene data show CDR1 as SGHRS and CDR2 as YFSETQ. This CDR3 is CASSPHRGGQETQYF. The complete variable domain, with remaining parts taken from reference TRBV5-1 and TRBJ2-5, reads KAGVTQTPRYLIKTRGQQVTLSCSPISGHRSVSWYQQTPGQGLQFLFEYFSETQRNKGNFPGRFSGRQFSNSRSEMNVSTLELGDSALYLCASSPHRGGQETQYFGPGTRLLVL.

This rearrangement joins TRBV25-1 to TRBJ1-6; TCRdb calls TRBD1, which cannot be checked without DNA. The CDR3 spans 15 residues. Germline V lookup: CDR1 MGHDK, CDR2 SYGVNS. Here the CDR3 reads CASSSQGRGNSPLHF.

V usage is TRBV10-3 and J usage is TRBJ2-7; with no DNA, the TCRdb D assignment of TRBD2 cannot be verified. Germline V CDR1 and CDR2: ENHRY, SYGVKD. CDR3 size: 13 residues. CDR3 protein: CATSRTTAYEQYF.

J is TRBJ2-1 and V is TRBV23-1; TCRdb gives TRBD1 as the D gene, but with no DNA this cannot be confirmed. TRBV23-1 is known as an ORF, though its function is uncertain. The CDR3 loop spans 14 amino acids. The CDR3: CASSRRTGGDEQFF.

The rearrangement joins TRBV5-1 to TRBJ1-2. CDR3 size: 13 residues. CDR1 and CDR2 (germline): SGHRS, YFSETQ. The CDR3 loop is CASSLNGNYGYTF. Filled out from reference TRBV5-1 and TRBJ1-2, the complete variable domain reads KAGVTQTPRYLIKTRGQQVTLSCSPISGHRSVSWYQQTPGQGLQFLFEYFSETQRNKGNFPGRFSGRQFSNSRSEMNVSTLELGDSALYLCASSLNGNYGYTFGSGTRLTVV.

This chain's CDR3 is CSASSSGTGSYEQYF. The chain couples TRBV20-1 to TRBJ2-7; the TCRdb call, TRBD1, lacks DNA for checking. The CDR3 totals 15 residues. Germline values: CDR1 DFQATT, CDR2 SNEGSKA (reference sequence).

The rearrangement links TRBV7-2 to TRBJ2-5; there is no DNA to check the TCRdb D call of TRBD2. The CDR3 length is 14 residues. CDR1 is SGHTA, CDR2 FQGNSA, per germline. CDR3 amino acids: CASRMAGSAETQYF. Full variable domain (missing parts from reference TRBV7-2 and TRBJ2-5): GAGVSQSPSNKVTEKGKDVELRCDPISGHTALYWYRQSLGQGLEFLIYFQGNSAPDKSGLPSDRFSAERTGGSVSTLTIQRTQQEDSAVYLCASRMAGSAETQYFGPGTRLLVL.

V is TRBV4-3 and J is TRBJ2-3; TCRdb calls TRBD2, which cannot be checked without DNA. Germline CDR1 reads LGHNA; CDR2 reads YSLEER. CDR3 length: 16 amino acids. The CDR3 loop is CASSQGPAFDTDTQYF.

The chain couples TRBV6-2 or TRBV6-3 to TRBJ1-5; checking the TCRdb D call of TRBD1 is not possible without DNA. The CDR3 is 16 residues long. Looked up from germline, CDR1 is MNHEY and CDR2 is SVGEGT. Here the CDR3 reads CASSLRSGQSDQPQHF.

The chain carries TRBV5-1 and TRBJ2-1; TCRdb reports TRBD2, a call that lacks DNA to check it against. This CDR3 spans 15 amino acids. The germline gives CDR1 SGHRS, CDR2 YFSETQ. The CDR3 protein is CASSRGGGNGGEQFF. Full variable domain (remainder filled in from reference TRBV5-1 and TRBJ2-1): KAGVTQTPRYLIKTRGQQVTLSCSPISGHRSVSWYQQTPGQGLQFLFEYFSETQRNKGNFPGRFSGRQFSNSRSEMNVSTLELGDSALYLCASSRGGGNGGEQFFGPGTRLTVL.

V and J are TRBV10-3 and TRBJ2-2; TCRdb designates TRBD2, a call that cannot be tested without DNA. Germline values: CDR1 ENHRY, CDR2 SYGVKD. This CDR3 is built from 15 residues. The CDR3 loop reads CAIRSEGLNTGELFF.

V usage is TRBV12-3 or TRBV12-4 and J usage is TRBJ2-5; TCRdb indicates TRBD2, and absent DNA this call remains unverified. The CDR3 contains 14 residues. CDR3 in amino acids: CASSLEPLEETQYF.

This chain uses TRBV5-1 with TRBJ2-7. The CDR3 is made up of 13 amino acids. CDR1 SGHRS and CDR2 YFSETQ come from the germline V gene. The CDR3 loop reads CASSLDPAYEQYF. The whole variable domain, filled in from reference TRBV5-1 and TRBJ2-7, reads KAGVTQTPRYLIKTRGQQVTLSCSPISGHRSVSWYQQTPGQGLQFLFEYFSETQRNKGNFPGRFSGRQFSNSRSEMNVSTLELGDSALYLCASSLDPAYEQYFGPGTRLTVT.

This rearrangement joins TRBV4-3 to TRBJ2-3; the TCRdb call, TRBD2, lacks DNA for checking. CDR1 and CDR2 (germline): LGHNA, YSLEER. CDR3 length equals 16 residues. CDR3 in amino acids: CASSQVSGTSTDTQYF.

The rearrangement links TRBV20-1 to TRBJ2-7; TCRdb names TRBD2, which stays unverified in the absence of DNA. Germline CDR1 and CDR2: DFQATT and SNEGSKA (reference sequence). This CDR3 comprises 16 residues. CDR3 loop: CSARSNVAGVYYEQYF.

The chain carries TRBV14 and TRBJ2-3; TCRdb returns TRBD1, unconfirmable since there is no DNA. The CDR3 totals 15 residues. Germline loops: CDR1 SGHDN, CDR2 FVKESK. CDR3 protein: CASSQRTAFTDTQYF.

The CDR3 region is CASSLPPTGNIQYF. V gene TRBV7-9 combines with J gene TRBJ2-4. Germline assignment: CDR1 SEHNR and CDR2 FQNEAQ (reference sequence). The CDR3 is made up of 14 amino acids.